This TCR beta chain appears in the sequencing data of a study of OX40 agonist ivuxolimab in advanced cancers. Sampled blood was obtained at baseline, cycle 4 day 1, and cycle 7 day 1. As regards this clone: Its antigen is not identified.

V dropped 3 bases and J dropped 4; count of bases not matched to a gene: 11. This CDR3 region has 17 residues. Per the germline V gene, CDR1 is ENHRY and CDR2 is SYGVKD. Sequencing was performed with immunoSEQ multiplex PCR; in TCRdb, only in-frame clones are kept and a portion is missing. This sample has tens of thousands of clones; around 76% occur once, and the top ten carry about 15%. Study-level results: Relative to CD4+ cells, CD8+ T cells on average had more expanded clones. Within 6 weeks, CD4+ and CD8+ blood T cells expanded clonally at 0.1 to 3.0 mg/kg. Certain nonresponders likewise exhibited a low normalized T-cell clonal expansion.

The chain is built from TRBV10-3 and TRBJ2-2; the match to TRBD2 covers 7 bases. The sample was CD4+ or CD8+ T cells sorted from blood, taken in a trial of the OX40 agonist ivuxolimab. This receptor was taken from an adult with an advanced solid tumor such as melanoma, head and neck, liver or kidney cancer. CDR3 region: CAISEEGGPLRTGELFF. The CDR3 DNA follows: TGTGCCATCAGTGAAGAGGGAGGGCCCCTGCGCACCGGGGAGCTGTTTTTT.